Sequencing of this T cell receptor beta chain was carried out in a study of Graves' ophthalmopathy and Graves' hyperthyroidism. Study-wide context: The authors defined stable hyperthyroidism as no ophthalmopathy within 18 months of follow-up. Study-wide points: The model achieved around 67% sensitivity and roughly 72% specificity for ophthalmopathy progression. Sensitivity reached 85% to 90% and specificity about 80% for a 13-signature model separating ophthalmopathy from stable hyperthyroidism.

Germline values: CDR1 DFQATT, CDR2 SNEGSKA (reference sequence). V lost 6 bases and J lost 3, with 15 bases in between. This CDR3 region has 14 residues. This clonotype appeared many times. Its antigen is currently unknown. The authors amplified TCR beta CDR3 regions, and they did so from RNA transcripts for repertoire sequencing. HTBI primers were employed in first-round RT-PCR, then a second-round multiplex PCR followed. Via MiXCR, TCRdb re-called the multiplex PCR reads, giving one row per CDR3 protein. The table records approximately 1.2 million distinct CDR3 sequences, about 38% of them present only once.

Sequenced: peripheral blood or thyroid tissue (not recorded which). The chain is built from TRBV20-1 and TRBJ1-5, with D unclear. The sequence came from an adult man with Graves' hyperthyroidism. CDR3 coding DNA: TGCAGTGCCCTGGCTAGAGAGGACAATCAGCCCCAGCATTTT. Residues: CSALAREDNQPQHF.